This is a list of T cell receptor beta chains from one sample in a study of low-dose radiotherapy and immunotherapy resistance in tumors. In TCRdb, the reads were re-called with MiXCR into one record per CDR3 protein. The table records about 39,000 distinct CDR3 sequences, about a third of them present only once. Here the sequenced sample was PBMCs, taken before treatment. These receptor sequences come from a male donor with gallbladder cancer. Both conserved end residues are part of each CDR3. A D gene is named only where the DNA matches it firmly. Only some rows state a clone size, as once, few, many or a class for expanded clones.

j_gene	v_gene	len	d_gene	abundance	CDR3nt	CDR3aa
TRBJ1-3	TRBV29-1	14	NA	many	TGCAGCGTTGAAGATGGCGCAGCTGGAAACACCATATATTTT	CSVEDGAAGNTIYF
TRBJ1-1	TRBV4-3	15	TRBD1	few	TGCGCCAGCAGCCATTCCGGACAGGGGTCCACTGAAGCTTTCTTT	CASSHSGQGSTEAFF
TRBJ2-3	TRBV6-2/TRBV6-3	14	NA	NA	TGTGCCAGCAGTTTAAGGGCTGTCACAGATACGCAGTATTTT	CASSLRAVTDTQYF
TRBJ2-7	TRBV28	14	TRBD2	few	TGTGCCAGCAGTCGAAGCGCGGGGAGGGCAAAGCAGTACTTC	CASSRSAGRAKQYF
TRBJ1-2	TRBV3-1	13	TRBD1	NA	TGTGCCAGCAGCTTCGGGACAGCCGGCGGCTACACCTTC	CASSFGTAGGYTF
TRBJ2-2	TRBV7-6	17	TRBD2	many	TGTGCCAGCAGCTTAGAAGAGGTACTAGCGGCAACCGGGGAGCTGTTTTTT	CASSLEEVLAATGELFF
TRBJ2-2	TRBV29-1	15	TRBD2	many	TGCAGCGTTGTCGGACTAGCGGCAAACACCGGGGAGCTGTTTTTT	CSVVGLAANTGELFF
TRBJ2-1	TRBV9	14	NA	NA	TGTGCCAGCAGCGTTGATCTCAGACCCCATGAGCAGTTCTTC	CASSVDLRPHEQFF
TRBJ2-1	TRBV25-1	13	TRBD2	many	TGTGCCAGCAGTGAATGGGTCGGGGGGGGAGAGTTCTTC	CASSEWVGGGEFF
TRBJ2-1	TRBV7-9	16	NA	many	TGTGCCAGCAGCTTAGGGGCGGGACTTACCTACAATGAGCAGTTCTTC	CASSLGAGLTYNEQFF
TRBJ2-3	TRBV4-2	15	NA	few	TGTGCCAGCAGGGCTACGATCTCGATGGCGGATACGCAGTATTTT	CASRATISMADTQYF
TRBJ2-2	TRBV5-1	16	TRBD2	many	TGTGCCAGCAGCCCCTGGGGAGCGGGAGGGCCTCGGGAGCTGTTTTTT	CASSPWGAGGPRELFF
TRBJ2-1	TRBV5-6	19	TRBD2	many	TGTGCCAGCAGGTGGACTAGCGGGAAATATAGAGGATCCTACAATGAGCAGTTCTTC	CASRWTSGKYRGSYNEQFF
TRBJ2-4	TRBV24-1	15	NA	many	TGTGCCACCTCCGCAGGGGATGGGGCCAAAAACATTCAGTACTTC	CATSAGDGAKNIQYF
TRBJ2-5	TRBV7-2	14	NA	many	TGTGCCAGCAGCCCCACCTCGTACCAAGAGACCCAGTACTTC	CASSPTSYQETQYF
TRBJ1-2	TRBV6-2/TRBV6-3	13	TRBD1	NA	TGTGCCAGCAGGATCGGGACAGGGGGTGGCTACACCTTC	CASRIGTGGGYTF
TRBJ1-5	TRBV30	12	NA	many	TGTGCCTGGACCAGCGGCAATCAGCCCCAGCATTTT	CAWTSGNQPQHF
TRBJ1-1	TRBV5-6	15	NA	many	TGTGCCAGCAGCTTGGGGCGCGGGACGGCGGGCGTAGCTTTCTTT	CASSLGRGTAGVAFF
TRBJ2-7	TRBV7-9	12	NA	NA	TGTGCCAGCAGCATACGGACCTACGAGCAGTACTTC	CASSIRTYEQYF
TRBJ2-7	TRBV7-2	15	TRBD2	NA	TGTGCCAGCAGCCGGACTAGCGGGGGGGTCTACGAGCAGTACTTC	CASSRTSGGVYEQYF
TRBJ2-7	TRBV30	11	NA	many	TGTGCCTGGGGGACCCGCTACGAGCAGTACTTC	CAWGTRYEQYF
TRBJ2-1	TRBV6-1	15	NA	NA	TGTGCCAGCAGTACGCCACCACTTGGGTCTCCTGTACCGTTCTTC	CASSTPPLGSPVPFF
TRBJ1-1	TRBV28	13	NA	few	TGTGCCAGCAGTTTCGGGGGAAACACTGAAGCTTTCTTT	CASSFGGNTEAFF
TRBJ2-3	TRBV21-1	17	NA	medium-sized	NA	CATVPPYGCHHTDTQYF
TRBJ2-2	TRBV24-1	14	NA	many	TGTGCCACCAGTGATTTTACGAACACCGGGGAGCTGTTTTTT	CATSDFTNTGELFF
TRBJ1-1	TRBV19	13	NA	many	TGTGCCAGTAGCAATGCAGTGAACACTGAAGCTTTCTTT	CASSNAVNTEAFF
TRBJ2-4	TRBV5-1	13	NA	NA	TGCGCCAGCAGCCCGGGACGAGCTGACATTCAGTACTTC	CASSPGRADIQYF
TRBJ1-1	TRBV5-1	15	TRBD1	many	TGCGCCAGCAGCTTGGAGACAGGGGGCTTCTCTGAAGCTTTCTTT	CASSLETGGFSEAFF
TRBJ2-3	TRBV2	14	NA	many	TGTGCCAGCAAGGTCGGGGGCGTCACAGATACGCAGTATTTT	CASKVGGVTDTQYF
TRBJ2-2	TRBV9	16	NA	many	TGTGCCAGCAGCGTACGGGGAAACCCTAGCACCGGGGAGCTGTTTTTT	CASSVRGNPSTGELFF
TRBJ1-1	TRBV20-1	11	NA	many	TGCAGTGCTCGGCAGAGGTATGAAGCTTTCTTT	CSARQRYEAFF
TRBJ2-7	TRBV5-1	20	NA	NA	TGCGCCAGCAGCACTGGGCCCCAGAGCCGTGTGTCGGGACGGGGGAACGAGCAGTACTTC	CASSTGPQSRVSGRGNEQYF
TRBJ2-1	TRBV7-2	13	NA	many	TGTGCCAGCAGCTCGGGACTGCCTAATGAGCAGTTCTTC	CASSSGLPNEQFF
TRBJ2-3	TRBV5-6	16	NA	many	TGTGCCAGCAGCTTGGTAGCGGCTAGCGGCACAGATACGCAGTATTTT	CASSLVAASGTDTQYF
TRBJ1-2	TRBV28	15	NA	NA	TGTGCCAGCAGCCCCCCCCGGCCAGGGACCCTCGGCTACACCTTC	CASSPPRPGTLGYTF
TRBJ1-5	TRBV21-1	14	NA	NA	TGTGCCAGCAGCAATAGACGGGGCGATCAGCCCCAGCATTTT	CASSNRRGDQPQHF
TRBJ1-2	TRBV19	13	NA	many	TGTGCCAGTACCAAGACCCGCGCGGATGGCTACACCTTC	CASTKTRADGYTF
TRBJ2-1	TRBV3-1	14	TRBD2	few	TGTGCCAGCAGCCATCTAGCGGGCTACAATGAGCAGTTCTTC	CASSHLAGYNEQFF
TRBJ1-4	TRBV29-1	14	NA	many	TGCAGCGGACGTTTAGGGACCTCTAATGAAAAACTGTTTTTT	CSGRLGTSNEKLFF
TRBJ2-7	TRBV6-8	13	NA	NA	TGTGCCAGCAGTTACTCGAGAGGGCGCGAGCAGTACTTC	CASSYSRGREQYF
TRBJ1-2	TRBV9	14	TRBD1	few	TGTGCCAGCAACCAGGGGGGCAGGTCATATGGCTACACCTTC	CASNQGGRSYGYTF
TRBJ2-1	TRBV20-1	13	TRBD2	many	TGCAGTGCGGGACTAGCGGCCCTTAGGGGGCAGTTCTTC	CSAGLAALRGQFF
TRBJ1-2	TRBV2	14	NA	many	TGTGCCAGCAGTCTCACCAAGACGGGCGGGGGCTACACCTTC	CASSLTKTGGGYTF
TRBJ2-7	TRBV21-1	14	NA	medium-sized	TGTGCCAGCAACCTGTTGGCAGGGGCTTACGAGCAGTACTTC	CASNLLAGAYEQYF
TRBJ2-7	TRBV23-1	18	NA	many	TGCGCCATCTCTTTTGGACAGGGGTGGCCGGGAGGGCCCTACGAGCAGTACTTC	CAISFGQGWPGGPYEQYF